One sample yielded the 25 T cell receptor beta chains listed below, sequenced in a study of early T cells in non-severe SARS-CoV-2 infection. TCRdb re-analysed the 5' RACE reads in MiXCR, keeping a single row per CDR3 protein. The sample holds 100,000 to 150,000 distinct CDR3 sequences, approximately 15% seen once. The source material was whole blood. The receptors originated from an adult who was a healthcare worker with PCR-confirmed SARS-CoV-2 infection or an uninfected control (not recorded which).

In its sample, this clonotype was seen a few times. The chain is built from TRBV12-3 or TRBV12-4 and TRBJ2-3; TRBD2 aligns across 10 bases. CDR3 length: 15 amino acids. The trim removed 4 bases at V and 4 bases at J, leaving 5 bases unmatched. The CDR3 loop reads CASSYRSGGPDTQYF. The CDR3 coding sequence is TGTGCCAGCAGTTACCGTAGCGGGGGGCCAGATACGCAGTATTTT.

The chain links TRBV7-9 to TRBJ2-3, with 9 bases matching TRBD2. This CDR3 has 15 amino acids. From germline, CDR1 is SEHNR and CDR2 FQNEAQ (reference sequence). CDR3 nucleotides: TGTGCGAGAATCCCCCTAGCGGGGAACACAGATACGCAGTATTTT. Amino acids: CARIPLAGNTDTQYF.

This clonotype has more than one count but fewer than ten. The chain joins TRBV20-1 to TRBJ2-5, with 7 positions matching TRBD1. CDR3 length equals 12 residues. The germline V gene encodes CDR1 DFQATT and CDR2 SNEGSKA (reference sequence). V gave up 4 bases and J gave up 5 bases; unmatched junction bases: 4. The CDR3 DNA follows: TGCAGTGCTAAGACAGGGACGGAGACCCAGTACTTC. It specifies CSAKTGTETQYF.

The chain uses TRBV2 and TRBJ1-5; the match to TRBD1 covers 8 bases. Germline V lookup: CDR1 SNHLY, CDR2 FYNNEI. CDR3 length: 15 residues. The V and J ends lost 2 bases and 1 base, in that order; junction bases with no gene match: 1. The CDR3 loop reads CASSEQGASNQPQHF. Here the CDR3 DNA reads TGTGCCAGCAGTGAACAGGGGGCAAGCAATCAGCCCCAGCATTTT.

The rearrangement uses TRBV15 and TRBJ2-6, with D uncertain. The CDR3 has 16 residues. Trimming shortened V by 0 bases and J by 0 bases, and 6 bases separated the two germline ends. Germline values: CDR1 LNHNV, CDR2 YYDKDF (reference sequence). The CDR3 is CATSRDTVSGANVLTF. The CDR3, as DNA: TGTGCCACCAGCAGAGATACAGTCTCTGGGGCCAACGTCCTGACTTTC. Drawing the rest from reference TRBV15 and TRBJ2-6, the complete variable domain is DAMVIQNPRYQVTQFGKPVTLSCSQTLNHNVMYWYQQKSSQAPKLLFHYYDKDFNNEADTPDNFQSRRPNTSFCFLDIRSPGLGDTAMYLCATSRDTVSGANVLTFGAGSRLTVL.

This clonotype was seen only a few times. V and J are TRBV7-9 and TRBJ2-3; 10 bases agree with TRBD2. Germline CDR1 reads SEHNR; CDR2 reads FQNEAQ (reference sequence). The CDR3 is 15 residues long. V shed 5 bases, J shed 4 bases, and the junction held 6 bases outside the gene matches. The CDR3 DNA sequence: TGTGCCAGCAGCGAAGGGACTAGCGCTTCAGATACGCAGTATTTT. This gives the protein CASSEGTSASDTQYF. Looking up the rest from reference TRBV7-9 and TRBJ2-3 gives the full variable domain: DTGVSQNPRHKITKRGQNVTFRCDPISEHNRLYWYRQTLGQGPEFLTYFQNEAQLEKSRLLSDRFSAERPKGSFSTLEIQRTEQGDSAMYLCASSEGTSASDTQYFGPGTRLTVL.

The genes are TRBV7-8 and TRBJ2-7; D might be TRBD1 (5 bases). Germline lookup yields CDR1 SGHVS and CDR2 FQNEAQ. Trimming took off 5 bases at V and 6 bases at J, with 17 bases between the two ends. The CDR3 contains 14 residues. In nucleotides, the CDR3 is TGTGCCAGCAGCACCCGGACAATCTGGTGCGAGCAGTACTTC. It encodes CASSTRTIWCEQYF.

The CDR3 here is CASSSPRRSSYNEQFF. The CDR3 nucleotides are TGTGCCAGCAGTTCCCCACGTCGAAGCTCCTACAATGAGCAGTTCTTC. The rearrangement joins TRBV12-3 or TRBV12-4 to TRBJ2-1; D gene unclear. CDR3 length equals 16 residues. The V end lost 4 bases, the J end lost 0 bases, and 13 bases lay between the germline ends.

This clonotype came up a few times. The V and J genes are TRBV20-1 and TRBJ1-2; D may be TRBD1 (5 bases). Germline V gives CDR1 DFQATT, CDR2 SNEGSKA (reference sequence). V shed 3 bases and J shed 7 bases, with 9 bases lying between them. The CDR3 has 11 residues. The CDR3 here is CSASLDSGYTF. The CDR3 bases are TGCAGTGCTAGCCTAGACAGTGGCTACACCTTC.

The chain recombines TRBV14 with TRBJ1-6; D remains unclear. CDR3 length equals 16 residues. Germline CDR1 is SGHDN and CDR2 is FVKESK. V was shortened by 4 bases and J by 2 bases, with 12 bases between the two germline ends. The CDR3 is CASSREHRPYNSPLHF. CDR3 sequence (DNA): TGTGCCAGCAGCCGAGAACACCGACCCTATAATTCACCCCTCCACTTT.

The chain couples TRBV7-2 to TRBJ2-1, with 10 nucleotides matching TRBD2. Germline V CDR1 and CDR2: SGHTA, FQGNSA. Unmatched junction bases numbered 8, after V lost 6 bases and J lost 12 bases. This CDR3 contains 13 residues. Here the CDR3 reads CASRSSSGGVQFF. The DNA for the CDR3 is TGTGCCAGCAGATCCTCTAGCGGGGGTGTGCAGTTCTTC.

This clonotype has just a few counts. The chain carries TRBV12-3 or TRBV12-4 and TRBJ2-2; perhaps TRBD1 as D (5 bases). This CDR3 region has 16 residues. The V end was cut by 6 bases, the J end by 1 base, with 15 bases between. In DNA form, the CDR3 reads TGTGCCAGCAGCCCGCCTGGGCAGGGGAACACCGGGGAGCTGTTTTTT. Translating gives CASSPPGQGNTGELFF.

This clonotype has more than one count but fewer than ten. V usage is TRBV29-1 and J usage is TRBJ2-1, with D possibly matching TRBD2 (5 bases). V lost 7 bases and J 4 bases, leaving 26 bases between the germline ends. Germline CDR1 is SQVTM and CDR2 is ANQGSEA. This CDR3 is built from 17 residues. Here the CDR3 reads CSATGNEGGNGYNEQFF. CDR3 DNA: TGCAGCGCCACTGGTAACGAGGGCGGTAATGGTTACAATGAGCAGTTCTTC.

The chain employs TRBV30 and TRBJ1-6; D ambiguous. Trimming stripped 0 bases from V and 6 bases from J, with 6 bases between. The CDR3 runs to 13 residues. Germline values: CDR1 GTSNPN, CDR2 SVGIG (reference sequence). In DNA, the CDR3 is TGTGCCTGGAGTGTCGACTCTAATTCACCCCTCCACTTT. Translation: CAWSVDSNSPLHF. Complete variable domain (other parts from reference TRBV30 and TRBJ1-6): SQTIHQWPATLVQPVGSPLSLECTVEGTSNPNLYWYRQAAGRGLQLLFYSVGIGQISSEVPQNLSASRPQDRQFILSSKKLLLSDSGFYLCAWSVDSNSPLHFGNGTRLTVT.

This chain connects TRBV5-1 to TRBJ2-6, with D perhaps matching TRBD1 (6 bases). V was trimmed by 3 bases and J by 2 bases, leaving 9 bases between them. The CDR3 is made up of 15 amino acids. Germline loops: CDR1 SGHRS, CDR2 YFSETQ. The chain's CDR3 is CASSSAGAGANVLTF. In nucleotides, the CDR3 is TGCGCCAGCAGCTCCGCAGGGGCTGGGGCCAACGTCCTGACTTTC. Full variable domain (remainder filled in from reference TRBV5-1 and TRBJ2-6): KAGVTQTPRYLIKTRGQQVTLSCSPISGHRSVSWYQQTPGQGLQFLFEYFSETQRNKGNFPGRFSGRQFSNSRSEMNVSTLELGDSALYLCASSSAGAGANVLTFGAGSRLTVL.

This clonotype was found many times. The chain is built from TRBV18 and TRBJ2-3; D unclear. Trimming left V 3 bases short and J 2 bases short, with 3 bases between. Germline loops: CDR1 KGHSH, CDR2 LQKENI. The length of the CDR3 is 12 residues. CDR3 protein: CASSPFTDTQYF. CDR3 nucleotide sequence: TGTGCCAGCTCACCTTTCACAGATACGCAGTATTTT.

The rearrangement links TRBV19 to TRBJ1-5; no firm D call. Germline V gene lookup returns CDR1 LNHDA and CDR2 SQIVND (reference sequence). Trimming took 9 bases from V and 7 from J, leaving 16 bases between them. This CDR3 is built from 13 residues. The CDR3 DNA is TGTGCCAGCAGCCAGGCCTTAGGCCAGCCCCAGCATTTT. Amino acids: CASSQALGQPQHF.

This clonotype was detected ten times or more. The gene calls are TRBV5-5 and TRBJ2-3, with D possibly called TRBD1 or TRBD2 (6 bases each). Trimming shortened V by 6 bases and J by 1 base, and 15 bases separated the two germline ends. The CDR3 covers 15 residues. Germline CDR1 is SGHKS and CDR2 is YYEKEE (reference sequence). The DNA of the CDR3 is TGTGCCAGCACCCAAGGGGGAGGCGGCACAGATACGCAGTATTTT. Residues: CASTQGGGGTDTQYF.

This clonotype was detected only a few times. This chain joins TRBV9 and TRBJ2-3; no clear D gene. Germline CDR1 SGDLS, CDR2 YYNGEE. V was pared by 4 bases and J by 1 base, with 4 bases between. The CDR3 totals 12 residues. CDR3: CASSPRTDTQYF. The CDR3 DNA sequence: TGTGCCAGCAGCCCCCGCACAGATACGCAGTATTTT.

This clonotype turned up a few times. CDR3 sequence: CASSLSPGAGGQETQYF. Here the CDR3 DNA reads TGCGCCAGCAGCCTCTCACCTGGGGCGGGGGGACAAGAGACCCAGTACTTC. The chain carries TRBV5-1 and TRBJ2-5; TRBD2 agrees at 8 bases. The CDR3 extends over 17 amino acids. With 4 bases clipped from V and 2 bases from J, the junction kept 13 bases outside the gene matches. Germline V lookup: CDR1 SGHRS, CDR2 YFSETQ.

The rearrangement joins TRBV29-1 to TRBJ1-2; 8 nucleotides line up with TRBD1. The CDR3 is 10 amino acids. CDR1 SQVTM and CDR2 ANQGSEA come from the germline V gene. Trimming removed 6 bases from V and 8 bases from J; junction bases left unmatched: 2. The CDR3 bases are TGCAGCGTCGGACAGGGCGGCTACACCTTC. It is translated as CSVGQGGYTF.

In this sample, this clonotype turned up many times. This chain joins TRBV5-4 and TRBJ2-1, with D tentatively TRBD2 (7 bases). This CDR3 has 15 residues. The germline gives CDR1 SGHNT, CDR2 YYREEE (reference sequence). Trimming pared 4 bases from V and 7 bases from J, leaving 18 bases between. CDR3 amino acids: CASSRGGALENEQFF. The CDR3 DNA reads as TGTGCCAGCAGCAGGGGGGGGGCACTGGAGAATGAGCAGTTCTTC.

The V and J genes are TRBV19 and TRBJ2-2; 9 bases fit TRBD1. V was clipped by 8 bases and J by 4 bases; unmatched bases: 8. CDR3 size: 15 residues. The V gene's germline CDR1 is LNHDA and CDR2 SQIVND (reference sequence). CDR3 DNA: TGTGCCAGTGGAACAGGGGGCGCTTCCACCGGGGAGCTGTTTTTT. It translates to CASGTGGASTGELFF.

The chain has TRBV7-3 and TRBJ2-1, with TRBD2 identical over 11 bases. The junction had 9 bases not matched to a gene; V was cut back by 5 bases and J by 9 bases. Germline assignment: CDR1 SGHTA and CDR2 FQGTGA. CDR3 length: 15 residues. The chain's CDR3 is CASSPSGGTWGEQFF. Here the CDR3 DNA reads TGTGCCAGCAGCCCTAGCGGGGGGACTTGGGGTGAGCAGTTCTTC.

This clonotype showed up just once. A read error may be the cause here, since a much bigger clone is one base away. The V and J genes are TRBV7-2 and TRBJ2-2; D may correspond to TRBD1 or TRBD2 (5 bases each). Trimming stripped 5 bases from V and 2 bases from J, with 18 bases between. CDR3 length equals 17 residues. The germline gives CDR1 SGHTA, CDR2 FQGNSA. CDR3 coding DNA: TGTGCCAGCAGCCCCACTAGTGGGGGTCTAAACACCGGGGAGCTGTTTTTT. Protein: CASSPTSGGLNTGELFF. The variable domain in full, completed from reference TRBV7-2 and TRBJ2-2, reads GAGVSQSPSNKVTEKGKDVELRCDPISGHTALYWYRQSLGQGLEFLIYFQGNSAPDKSGLPSDRFSAERTGGSVSTLTIQRTQQEDSAVYLCASSPTSGGLNTGELFFGEGSRLTVL.